A single sample gave rise to the 14 T cell receptor beta chains below, sequenced in a study of identical twins. TCRdb re-derived calls from the 5' RACE reads in MiXCR, one entry per CDR3 protein. The table has roughly 200,000 distinct CDR3 sequences, around 8.1% seen once. These records were also assigned to another study, of yellow fever vaccine responses in identical twins.

Specimen: memory (CD45RO+) T cells sorted from blood. The receptors were gathered from a woman aged 18-29 years in good health.

This clonotype was seen repeatedly, ten times or more. J is TRBJ2-2 and V is TRBV12-3 or TRBV12-4, with 12 bases matching TRBD1. V was clipped by 5 bases and J by 0 bases; unmatched bases: 4. CDR3 size: 17 residues. The CDR3 loop reads CASSRDRGPANTGELFF. The CDR3 DNA is TGTGCCAGCAGTCGGGACAGGGGGCCCGCGAACACCGGGGAGCTGTTTTTT.

This clonotype was seen many times. V gene TRBV20-1 combines with J gene TRBJ2-5, with 10 positions matching TRBD1. V gave up 1 base and J gave up 5 bases; unmatched junction bases: 13. The CDR3 is 17 residues long. Germline V lookup: CDR1 DFQATT, CDR2 SNEGSKA (reference sequence). The CDR3 reads CSARGVNPGQGIETQYF. Here the CDR3 DNA reads TGCAGTGCTAGAGGGGTCAATCCGGGACAGGGGATCGAGACCCAGTACTTC.

The chain carries TRBV7-2 and TRBJ1-1; no firm D call. Per germline, CDR1 SGHTA and CDR2 FQGNSA. V gave up 0 bases and J gave up 2 bases, with 4 bases separating them. This CDR3 has 13 residues. DNA for the CDR3: TGTGCCAGCAGCTTAGCTCCAAACACTGAAGCTTTCTTT. Translated: CASSLAPNTEAFF.

This clonotype was picked up a small number of times. CDR3 sequence (DNA): TGTGCCAGCAGCCGTCCGAGGATAAGGTCGGGGTACTTTGGCTACACCTTC. It encodes CASSRPRIRSGYFGYTF. V and J are TRBV6-1 and TRBJ1-2; D call uncertain. Trimming took off 6 bases at V and 7 bases at J, with 27 bases between the two ends. This CDR3 has 17 amino acids. CDR1 and CDR2 from the germline V gene are MNHNS and SASEGT.

This clonotype has only a few counts. The V call is TRBV6-4, the J call TRBJ2-3; TRBD1 agrees at 8 bases. This CDR3 is built from 16 residues. Germline CDR1 MRHNA, CDR2 SNTAGT. J lost 1 base, V lost 4 bases, and 7 bases had no gene match. The CDR3 protein is CASSVSSGGGTDTQYF. The DNA for the CDR3 is TGTGCCAGCAGTGTCTCGTCAGGGGGCGGCACAGATACGCAGTATTTT.

This clonotype came up many times. CDR3: CSAMGTGSRSSYNEQFF. The CDR3 bases are TGCAGTGCTATGGGGACAGGGTCCCGGAGCTCCTACAATGAGCAGTTCTTC. The chain joins TRBV20-1 to TRBJ2-1; TRBD1 agrees at 9 bases. Germline V CDR1 and CDR2: DFQATT, SNEGSKA (reference sequence). The V segment lost 4 bases and the J segment 0 bases; nucleotides outside the gene matches: 10. The CDR3 runs to 17 residues.

The table lists this clonotype with many counts. This may be a read error, as it is one base from a much larger clone. The chain employs TRBV29-1 and TRBJ2-3; unclear D gene. Trimming pared 4 bases from V and 3 bases from J, leaving 5 bases between. In germline, CDR1 is SQVTM, CDR2 ANQGSEA. The CDR3 sequence is 11 residues long. CDR3 amino acids: CSVAPTDTQYF. CDR3 DNA sequence: TGCAGCGTTGCCCCAACAGATACGCAGTATTTT.

This clonotype was observed at least ten times. The chain carries TRBV3-1 and TRBJ1-1; D is uncertain. Per the germline V gene, CDR1 is LGHDT and CDR2 is YNNKEL (reference sequence). V was shortened by 1 base and J by 0 bases, with 6 bases between the two germline ends. The CDR3 runs 14 residues. This chain's CDR3 is CASSQGVMNTEAFF. CDR3 nucleotides: TGTGCCAGCAGCCAAGGAGTTATGAACACTGAAGCTTTCTTT.

There are a few counts of this clonotype. The gene calls are TRBV5-6 and TRBJ2-5, with D uncertain. Germline CDR1 and CDR2: SGHDT and YYEEEE. The CDR3 totals 14 residues. The germline V and J ends were trimmed by 1 base and 1 base, with 8 bases remaining between them. CDR3: CASSLQVTQETQYF. The CDR3 DNA follows: TGTGCCAGCAGCTTGCAAGTGACCCAAGAGACCCAGTACTTC.

The CDR3: CASSLAMLRAEQYF. The CDR3 DNA sequence: TGTGCCAGCAGCTTGGCCATGTTAAGGGCCGAGCAGTACTTC. The V call is TRBV5-8, the J call TRBJ2-7; D uncertain. V lost 0 bases and J 6 bases, leaving 13 bases between the germline ends. Germline CDR1 and CDR2: SGHTS and YDEGEE. This CDR3 region has 14 residues.

A word on this clonotype: A much larger clone is a single base away; this may be a read error. The chain uses TRBV20-1 and TRBJ2-6; possibly TRBD1 for D (5 bases). The CDR3 has 13 residues. The V gene's germline CDR1 is DFQATT and CDR2 SNEGSKA (reference sequence). The CDR3 loop reads CSALNSGANVPTF. The DNA of the CDR3 is TGCAGTGCTCTAAACTCTGGGGCCAACGTCCCGACTTTC.

There are a few counts of this clonotype. The chain links TRBV5-8 to TRBJ2-6; TRBD1 might be the D (6 bases). V lost 1 base and J 2 bases, leaving 13 bases between the germline ends. This CDR3 has 17 amino acids. CDR1 is SGHTS and CDR2 is YDEGEE in the germline V gene. The CDR3 nucleotides are TGTGCCAGCAGCTTGAAGGGGGTTTACACTGGGGCCAACGTCCTGACTTTC. Translated, it gives CASSLKGVYTGANVLTF.

This clonotype was detected a few times. The chain combines TRBV18 with TRBJ2-7; 12 bases match TRBD1. The CDR3 covers 15 residues. The germline gives CDR1 KGHSH, CDR2 LQKENI. V dropped 3 bases and J dropped 3; count of bases not matched to a gene: 3. CDR3 amino acids: CASSPGTGGGYEQYF. CDR3 nucleotides: TGTGCCAGCTCACCCGGGACAGGGGGCGGCTACGAGCAGTACTTC.

V and J are TRBV4-2 and TRBJ2-3; 10 bases are a match to TRBD2. Trimming at V came to 3 bases and at J to 2 bases, leaving 5 bases not matched to a gene. CDR1 LGHNA and CDR2 YNFKEQ come from the germline V gene. This CDR3 comprises 16 residues. The CDR3 DNA sequence: TGTGCCAGCAGCCACGAACTAGCGGGGACCACAGATACGCAGTATTTT. Translating gives CASSHELAGTTDTQYF.